This TCR beta chain originates from a study of Tregs in tolerant kidney transplant recipients. Clones were read by immunoSEQ multiplex PCR, and TCRdb kept only the in-frame ones, dropping some. This table holds about 18,000 clones, roughly four fifths found once. The origin of this receptor is a human donor in good health. The sequenced material came from Tregs from blood.

The CDR3 sequence: CASSPGADEQYF. As DNA, the CDR3 is TGTGCCAGTAGCCCCGGGGCGGACGAGCAGTACTTC. The gene calls are TRBV19 and TRBJ2-7; D assignment may be TRBD1 or TRBD2 (5 bases each). There are 12 residues in the CDR3. The V and J ends lost 6 bases and 5 bases respectively, with 11 bases between them. Germline assignment: CDR1 LNHDA and CDR2 SQIVND (reference sequence).